The present entry profiles one T cell receptor beta chain with its context. What it recognizes is unknown. The CDR3 loop spans 16 amino acids. J lost 5 bases, V lost 2 bases, and 8 bases had no gene match. Germline V gene sequence: CDR1 MNHNY, CDR2 SVGAGI (reference sequence). The entry originates in a study of long-term antiretroviral therapy in people with HIV. Findings of the study overall: Diversity measured after ART increased yet remained under transplant donor controls.

It was version v3.0 of the immunoSEQ assay that was run at survey level. The table came from immunoSEQ multiplex PCR; TCRdb's copy has only in-frame clones and leaves some out. In the table there are some 36,000 clones, roughly 85% of which are singletons. This material consisted of unsorted PBMCs, taken 2.7 to 2.9 years before starting antiretroviral therapy. This receptor was obtained from a woman aged 25-40 years with HIV. The chain uses TRBV6-6 and TRBJ2-5; 10 bases agree with TRBD1. Written as DNA, the CDR3 is TGTGCCAGCAGTTACGCCACCGGGACAGGGGATGAGACCCAGTACTTC. Its protein product is CASSYATGTGDETQYF.